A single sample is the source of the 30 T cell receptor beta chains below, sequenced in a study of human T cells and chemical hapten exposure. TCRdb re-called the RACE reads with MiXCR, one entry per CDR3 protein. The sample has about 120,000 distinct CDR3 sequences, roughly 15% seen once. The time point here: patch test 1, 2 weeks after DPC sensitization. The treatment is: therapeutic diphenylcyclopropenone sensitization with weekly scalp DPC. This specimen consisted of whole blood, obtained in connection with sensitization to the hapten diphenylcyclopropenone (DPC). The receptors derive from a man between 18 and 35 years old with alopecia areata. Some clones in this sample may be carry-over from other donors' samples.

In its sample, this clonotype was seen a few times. The CDR3 DNA sequence: TGCAGCGCCGAACAGGGATTGAACACTGAAGCTTTCTTT. Protein product: CSAEQGLNTEAFF. This chain uses TRBV29-1 with TRBJ1-1, with D perhaps TRBD1 (6 bases). The CDR3 has 13 residues. The V gene lost 7 bases and the J gene lost 0 bases, with 12 bases spanning the gap. Germline CDR1 is SQVTM and CDR2 is ANQGSEA.

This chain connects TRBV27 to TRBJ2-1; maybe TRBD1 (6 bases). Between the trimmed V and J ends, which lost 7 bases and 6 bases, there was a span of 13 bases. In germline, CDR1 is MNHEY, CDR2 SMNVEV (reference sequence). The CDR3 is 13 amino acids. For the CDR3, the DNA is TGTGCCAGCACCCGCAGGGGTGGCAATGAGCAGTTCTTC. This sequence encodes CASTRRGGNEQFF.

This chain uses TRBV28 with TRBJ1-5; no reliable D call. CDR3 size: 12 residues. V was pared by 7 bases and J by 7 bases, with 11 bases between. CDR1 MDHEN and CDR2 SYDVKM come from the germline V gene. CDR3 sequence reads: CASNVARQPQHF. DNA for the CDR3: TGTGCCAGCAATGTCGCGCGACAGCCCCAGCATTTT.

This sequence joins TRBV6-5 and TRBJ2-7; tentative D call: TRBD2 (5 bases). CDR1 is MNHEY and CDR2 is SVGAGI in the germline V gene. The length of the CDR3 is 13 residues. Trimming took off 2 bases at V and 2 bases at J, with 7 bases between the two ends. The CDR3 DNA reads TGTGCCAGCAGTTACGGGGAGACCTACGAGCAGTACTTC. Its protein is CASSYGETYEQYF.

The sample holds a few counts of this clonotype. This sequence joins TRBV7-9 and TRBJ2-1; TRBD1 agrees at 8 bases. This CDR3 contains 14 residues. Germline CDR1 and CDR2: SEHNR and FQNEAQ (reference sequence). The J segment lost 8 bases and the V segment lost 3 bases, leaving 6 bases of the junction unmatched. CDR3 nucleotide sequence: TGTGCCAGCAGCTTCGCCGACAGGGGCGATGAGCAGTTCTTC. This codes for CASSFADRGDEQFF.

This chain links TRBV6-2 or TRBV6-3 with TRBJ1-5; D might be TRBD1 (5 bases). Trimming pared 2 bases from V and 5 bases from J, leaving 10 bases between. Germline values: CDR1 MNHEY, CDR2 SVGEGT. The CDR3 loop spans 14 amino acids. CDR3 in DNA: TGTGCCAGCAGTTACCTGGACAACGATCAGCCCCAGCATTTT. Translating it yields CASSYLDNDQPQHF.

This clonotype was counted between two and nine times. In DNA form, the CDR3 reads TGTGCCAGCAGTCCTCGGTCGCGAACCTCACCCCTCCACTTT. Amino acids: CASSPRSRTSPLHF. This sequence joins TRBV6-5 and TRBJ1-6; D gene unclear. The CDR3 is made up of 14 amino acids. V was cut by 5 bases and J by 10 bases, with 15 bases left in between. Germline CDR1 reads MNHEY; CDR2 reads SVGAGI.

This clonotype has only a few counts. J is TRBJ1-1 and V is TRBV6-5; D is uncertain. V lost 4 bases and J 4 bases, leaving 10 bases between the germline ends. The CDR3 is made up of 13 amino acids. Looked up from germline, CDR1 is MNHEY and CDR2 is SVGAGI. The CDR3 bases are TGTGCCAGCAGTTGGCAATCGGGCACTGAAGCTTTCTTT. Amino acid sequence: CASSWQSGTEAFF.

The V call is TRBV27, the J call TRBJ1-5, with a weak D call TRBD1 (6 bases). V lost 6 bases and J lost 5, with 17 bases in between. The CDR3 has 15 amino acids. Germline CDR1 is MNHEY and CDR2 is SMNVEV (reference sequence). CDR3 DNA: TGTGCCAGCAGGCCCGCTTGGGGGCTGGATCAGCCCCAGCATTTT. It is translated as CASRPAWGLDQPQHF.

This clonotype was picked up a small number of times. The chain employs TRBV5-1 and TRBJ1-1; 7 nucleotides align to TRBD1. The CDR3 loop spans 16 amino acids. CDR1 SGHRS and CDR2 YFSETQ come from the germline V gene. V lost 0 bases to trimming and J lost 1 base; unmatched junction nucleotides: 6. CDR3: CASSLAGTDQNTEAFF. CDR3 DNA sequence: TGCGCCAGCAGCTTGGCCGGGACAGACCAGAACACTGAAGCTTTCTTT.

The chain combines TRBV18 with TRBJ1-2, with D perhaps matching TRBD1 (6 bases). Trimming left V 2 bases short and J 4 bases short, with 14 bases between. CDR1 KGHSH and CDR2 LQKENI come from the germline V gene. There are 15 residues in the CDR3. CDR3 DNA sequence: TGTGCCAGCTCACCAATCCAGGGGATGACCTATGGCTACACCTTC. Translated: CASSPIQGMTYGYTF.

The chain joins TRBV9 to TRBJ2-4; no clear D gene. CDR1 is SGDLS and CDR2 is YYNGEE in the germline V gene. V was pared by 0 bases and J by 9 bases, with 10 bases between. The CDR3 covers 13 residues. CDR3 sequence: CASSVEGTGIQYF. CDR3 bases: TGTGCCAGCAGCGTAGAGGGTACGGGCATTCAGTACTTC.

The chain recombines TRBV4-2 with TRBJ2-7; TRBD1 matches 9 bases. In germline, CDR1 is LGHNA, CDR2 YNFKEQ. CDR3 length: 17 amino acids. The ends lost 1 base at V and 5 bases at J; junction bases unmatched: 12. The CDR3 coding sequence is TGTGCCAGCAGCCAAGCCCGAGGGACAGGGAAATTCCACGAGCAGTACTTC. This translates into CASSQARGTGKFHEQYF.

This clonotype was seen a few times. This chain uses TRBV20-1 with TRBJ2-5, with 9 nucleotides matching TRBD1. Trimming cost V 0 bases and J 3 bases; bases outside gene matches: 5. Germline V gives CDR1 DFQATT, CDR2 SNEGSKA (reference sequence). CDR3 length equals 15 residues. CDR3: CSARDLRDREETQYF. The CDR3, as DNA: TGCAGTGCTAGAGATCTTAGGGACAGGGAAGAGACCCAGTACTTC.

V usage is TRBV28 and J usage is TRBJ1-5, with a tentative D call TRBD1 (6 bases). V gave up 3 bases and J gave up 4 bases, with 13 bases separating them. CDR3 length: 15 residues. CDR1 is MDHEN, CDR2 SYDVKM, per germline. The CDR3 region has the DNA TGTGCCAGCAGTTTTGTCGGACAGAGAAATCAGCCCCAGCATTTT. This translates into CASSFVGQRNQPQHF. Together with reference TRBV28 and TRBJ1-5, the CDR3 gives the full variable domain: DVKVTQSSRYLVKRTGEKVFLECVQDMDHENMFWYRQDPGLGLRLIYFSYDVKMKEKGDIPEGYSVSREKKERFSLILESASTNQTSMYLCASSFVGQRNQPQHFGDGTRLSIL.

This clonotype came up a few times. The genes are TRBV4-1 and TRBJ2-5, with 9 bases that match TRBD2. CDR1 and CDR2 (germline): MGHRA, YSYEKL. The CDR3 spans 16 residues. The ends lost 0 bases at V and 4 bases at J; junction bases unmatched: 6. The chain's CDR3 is CASSQEPSGVSETQYF. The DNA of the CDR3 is TGCGCCAGCAGCCAAGAACCTAGCGGGGTTTCAGAGACCCAGTACTTC.

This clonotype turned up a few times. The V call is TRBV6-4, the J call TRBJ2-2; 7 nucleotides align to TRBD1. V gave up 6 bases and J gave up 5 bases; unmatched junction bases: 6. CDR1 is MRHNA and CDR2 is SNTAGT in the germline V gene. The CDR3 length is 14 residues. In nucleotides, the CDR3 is TGTGCCAGCAGCTCGCAGGGGGTAACCGGGGAGCTGTTTTTT. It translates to CASSSQGVTGELFF.

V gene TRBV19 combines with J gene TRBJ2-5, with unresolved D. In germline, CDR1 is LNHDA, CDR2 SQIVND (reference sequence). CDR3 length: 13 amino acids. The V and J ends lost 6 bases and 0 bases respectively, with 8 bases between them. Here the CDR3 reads CASRLGNQETQYF. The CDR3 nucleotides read TGTGCCAGTAGACTCGGTAACCAAGAGACCCAGTACTTC. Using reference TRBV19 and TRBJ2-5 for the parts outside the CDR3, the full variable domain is DGGITQSPKYLFRKEGQNVTLSCEQNLNHDAMYWYRQDPGQGLRLIYYSQIVNDFQKGDIAEGYSVSREKKESFPLTVTSAQKNPTAFYLCASRLGNQETQYFGPGTRLLVL.

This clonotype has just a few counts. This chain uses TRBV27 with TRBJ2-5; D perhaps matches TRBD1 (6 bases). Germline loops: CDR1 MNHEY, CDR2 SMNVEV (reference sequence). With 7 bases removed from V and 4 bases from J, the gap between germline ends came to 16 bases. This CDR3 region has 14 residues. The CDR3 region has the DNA TGTGCCAGCATACCGCAGGGGTCCCCAGAGACCCAGTACTTC. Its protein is CASIPQGSPETQYF.

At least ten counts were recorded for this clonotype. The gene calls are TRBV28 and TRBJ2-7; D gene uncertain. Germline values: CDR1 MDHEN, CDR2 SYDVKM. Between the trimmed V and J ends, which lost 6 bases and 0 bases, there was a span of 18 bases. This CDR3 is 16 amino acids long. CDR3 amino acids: CASRNRDFKSSYEQYF. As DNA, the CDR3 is TGTGCCAGCAGAAATAGGGATTTCAAAAGCTCCTACGAGCAGTACTTC.

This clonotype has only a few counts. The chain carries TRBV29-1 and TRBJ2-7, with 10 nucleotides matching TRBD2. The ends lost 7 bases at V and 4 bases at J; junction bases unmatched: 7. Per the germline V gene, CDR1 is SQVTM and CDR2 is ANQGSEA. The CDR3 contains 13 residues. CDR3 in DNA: TGCAGCGGCGGGCCTAGCGGGGGTTACGAGCAGTACTTC. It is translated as CSGGPSGGYEQYF.

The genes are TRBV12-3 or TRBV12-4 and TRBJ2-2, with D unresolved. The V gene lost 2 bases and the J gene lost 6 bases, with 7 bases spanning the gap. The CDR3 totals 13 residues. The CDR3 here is CASSLSLAGELFF. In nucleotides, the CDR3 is TGTGCCAGCAGTTTATCTCTGGCCGGGGAGCTGTTTTTT.

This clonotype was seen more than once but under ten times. In DNA, the CDR3 is TGTGCCAGCAGCGTAGCGGGGGTGGCCACAGATACGCAGTATTTT. This encodes CASSVAGVATDTQYF. This chain connects TRBV9 to TRBJ2-3, with D possibly being TRBD2 (6 bases). Trimming took off 0 bases at V and 2 bases at J, with 10 bases between the two ends. Germline V lookup: CDR1 SGDLS, CDR2 YYNGEE. The CDR3 consists of 15 residues. The full variable domain, with the rest looked up from reference TRBV9 and TRBJ2-3, is DSGVTQTPKHLITATGQRVTLRCSPRSGDLSVYWYQQSLDQGLQFLIQYYNGEERAKGNILERFSAQQFPDLHSELNLSSLELGDSALYFCASSVAGVATDTQYFGPGTRLTVL.

DNA for the CDR3: TGTGCCAGCAGCTCCCTGACCGGCGGAAGCAATCAGCCCCAGCATTTT. It is translated as CASSSLTGGSNQPQHF. The chain is built from TRBV5-6 and TRBJ1-5, with unresolved D. CDR3 length: 16 residues. Germline CDR1 and CDR2: SGHDT and YYEEEE. The germline V and J ends were trimmed by 3 bases and 1 base, with 14 bases remaining between them.

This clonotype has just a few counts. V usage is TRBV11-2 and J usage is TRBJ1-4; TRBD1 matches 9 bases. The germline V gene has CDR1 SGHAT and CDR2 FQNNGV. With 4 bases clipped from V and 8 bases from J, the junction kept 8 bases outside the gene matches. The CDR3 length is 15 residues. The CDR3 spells CASSSRDRVGEKLFF. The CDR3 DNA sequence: TGTGCCAGCAGCTCAAGGGACAGGGTCGGCGAAAAACTGTTTTTT.

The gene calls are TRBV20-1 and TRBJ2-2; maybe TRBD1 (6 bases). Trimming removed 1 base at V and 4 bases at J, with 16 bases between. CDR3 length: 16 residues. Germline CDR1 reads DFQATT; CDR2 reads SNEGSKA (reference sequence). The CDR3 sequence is CSARVPGVVSTGELFF. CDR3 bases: TGCAGTGCTAGAGTGCCAGGGGTGGTCAGCACCGGGGAGCTGTTTTTT.

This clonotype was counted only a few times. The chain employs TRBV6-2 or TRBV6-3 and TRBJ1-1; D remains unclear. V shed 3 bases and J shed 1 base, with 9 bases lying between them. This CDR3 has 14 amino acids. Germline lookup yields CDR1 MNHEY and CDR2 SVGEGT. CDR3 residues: CASSYSQQNTEAFF. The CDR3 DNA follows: TGTGCCAGCAGTTATTCACAGCAGAACACTGAAGCTTTCTTT.

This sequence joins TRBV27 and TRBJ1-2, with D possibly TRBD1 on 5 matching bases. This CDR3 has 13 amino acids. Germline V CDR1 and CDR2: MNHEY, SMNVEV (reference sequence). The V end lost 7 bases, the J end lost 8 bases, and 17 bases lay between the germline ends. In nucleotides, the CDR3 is TGTGCCAGCACCCCTGGGAGGGGAAGAGGCTACACCTTC. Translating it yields CASTPGRGRGYTF.

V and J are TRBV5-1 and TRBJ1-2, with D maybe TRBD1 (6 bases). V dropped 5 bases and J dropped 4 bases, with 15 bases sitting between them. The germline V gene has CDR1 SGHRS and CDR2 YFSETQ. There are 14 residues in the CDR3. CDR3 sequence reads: CASRGTGISYGYTF. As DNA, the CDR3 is TGCGCCAGCAGAGGAACAGGGATAAGCTATGGCTACACCTTC.

For the CDR3, the DNA is TGTGCCAGCAGCTTAGGGACGTGGGGCTCTGGAAACACCATATATTTT. It translates to CASSLGTWGSGNTIYF. The J gene is TRBJ1-3, the V gene TRBV7-6; D is ambiguous. V was shortened by 1 base and J by 0 bases, with 10 bases between the two germline ends. From germline, CDR1 is SGHVS and CDR2 FNYEAQ. CDR3 length: 16 amino acids.